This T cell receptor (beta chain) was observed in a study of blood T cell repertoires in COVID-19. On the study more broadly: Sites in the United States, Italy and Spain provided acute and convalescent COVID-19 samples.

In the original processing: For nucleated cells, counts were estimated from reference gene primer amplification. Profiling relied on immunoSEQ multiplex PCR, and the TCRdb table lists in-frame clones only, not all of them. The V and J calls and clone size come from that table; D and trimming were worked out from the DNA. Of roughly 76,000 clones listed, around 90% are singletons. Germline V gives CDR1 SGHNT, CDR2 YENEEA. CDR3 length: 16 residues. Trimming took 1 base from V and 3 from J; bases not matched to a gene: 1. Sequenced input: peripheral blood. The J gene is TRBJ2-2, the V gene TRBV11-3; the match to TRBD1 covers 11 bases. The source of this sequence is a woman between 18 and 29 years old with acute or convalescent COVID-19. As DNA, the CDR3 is TGTGCCAGCAGCTTAGGGACAGGGGGCTACACCGGGGAGCTGTTTTTT. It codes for CASSLGTGGYTGELFF.